This T cell receptor (beta chain) came from a study of cytomegalovirus exposure and HLA in healthy donors. This clone has a single count. PCR primers comprised 60 Vbeta and 13 Jbeta primers. Only in-frame clones appear in the TCRdb table, and some are missing; sequencing was by immunoSEQ multiplex PCR. This sample yields about 190,000 clones, of which roughly four fifths are seen a single time; about 3% belongs to the top ten. The sequence was collected from a woman aged 25 to 39 in good health and CMV-seropositive. The material sequenced was PBMCs.

The CDR3 loop is CASNGQGRTDTQYF. The CDR3 DNA reads as TGCGCCAGCAACGGACAGGGGCGCACAGATACGCAGTATTTT. The chain uses TRBV10-2 and TRBJ2-3; TRBD1 matches 9 bases. Germline V gene sequence: CDR1 WSHSY, CDR2 SAAADI. The CDR3 is 14 residues long. Unmatched junction bases numbered 3, after V lost 7 bases and J lost 1 base.